A single sample gave rise to the 5 T cell receptor beta chains below, sequenced in a study of T cells in localized non-small cell lung cancer. Sequenced by immunoSEQ multiplex PCR; TCRdb stores in-frame clones only, minus some. The top ten clones hold 15% to 20% of a sample with 65,000 to 90,000 clones, around 80% of them seen once. Here the sequenced sample was PBMCs, taken before any cancer treatment. The receptors shown here come from a man aged 40 to 69 with stage II squamous cell lung carcinoma.

This clone came up once. The chain carries TRBV27 and TRBJ1-6; D is undetermined. The germline V and J ends were trimmed by 2 bases and 4 bases, with 3 bases remaining between them. Germline values: CDR1 MNHEY, CDR2 SMNVEV (reference sequence). CDR3 size: 13 residues. The chain's CDR3 is CASSLGYNSPLHF. As DNA, the CDR3 is TGTGCCAGCAGTTTAGGTTATAATTCACCCCTCCACTTT.

The V and J genes are TRBV5-1 and TRBJ2-1; D is undetermined. Trimming took off 0 bases at V and 5 bases at J, with 6 bases between the two ends. CDR3 length: 13 residues. CDR1 is SGHRS, CDR2 YFSETQ, per germline. In DNA form, the CDR3 reads TGCGCCAGCAGCTTGGCCTTAAACAATGAGCAGTTCTTC. Translating gives CASSLALNNEQFF.

This chain connects TRBV28 to TRBJ2-4; 12 bases align to TRBD2. CDR3 length: 17 residues. V shed 5 bases, J shed 8 bases, and the junction held 13 bases outside the gene matches. CDR1 MDHEN and CDR2 SYDVKM come from the germline V gene. CDR3 sequence (DNA): TGTGCCAGCAGTCCCTGGACTAGCGGGGCCGTGGAGGACATTCAGTACTTC. Its protein product is CASSPWTSGAVEDIQYF. The whole variable domain, filled in from reference TRBV28 and TRBJ2-4, reads DVKVTQSSRYLVKRTGEKVFLECVQDMDHENMFWYRQDPGLGLRLIYFSYDVKMKEKGDIPEGYSVSREKKERFSLILESASTNQTSMYLCASSPWTSGAVEDIQYFGAGTRLSVL.

The V and J genes are TRBV5-1 and TRBJ1-3; the D is unclear. The CDR3 has 17 amino acids. V was trimmed by 0 bases and J by 0 bases, leaving 13 bases between them. Germline CDR1 is SGHRS and CDR2 is YFSETQ. This chain's CDR3 is CASSLGSADSSGNTIYF. The CDR3 bases are TGCGCCAGCAGCTTGGGCAGTGCGGATAGCTCTGGAAACACCATATATTTT.

V is TRBV7-6 and J is TRBJ2-6; 7 bases map to TRBD1. Germline V CDR1 and CDR2: SGHVS, FNYEAQ. The CDR3 covers 16 residues. V shed 1 base, J shed 2 bases, and the junction held 2 bases outside the gene matches. The CDR3 sequence: CASSLDRGTGANVLTF. DNA of the CDR3: TGTGCCAGCAGCTTAGACAGGGGCACTGGGGCCAACGTCCTGACTTTC.